The 32 T cell receptor beta chains listed next were all sequenced from one sample in a study of blood T cell repertoires in COVID-19. Sequencing used immunoSEQ multiplex PCR; TCRdb keeps in-frame clones, though not all of them. Among about 190,000 clones listed, 90% were seen once. Sequencing was performed on peripheral blood. The receptors were sampled from a man between 50 and 59 years old with acute or convalescent COVID-19.

The chain combines TRBV5-1 with TRBJ2-1; D gene ambiguous. Trimming cost V 4 bases and J 0 bases, with 14 bases left between them. CDR1 is SGHRS and CDR2 is YFSETQ in the germline V gene. The CDR3 runs to 16 residues. CDR3 sequence reads: CASSPLVVSSYNEQFF. CDR3 bases: TGCGCCAGCAGCCCCCTAGTGGTAAGCTCCTACAATGAGCAGTTCTTC.

DNA for the CDR3: TGTGCCAGCAGCTTGGTAGGACAGGGTTTTGAGACCCAGTACTTC. Its protein product is CASSLVGQGFETQYF. The chain carries TRBV5-6 and TRBJ2-5, with 8 bases matching TRBD1. With 0 bases clipped from V and 5 bases from J, the junction kept 6 bases outside the gene matches. CDR1 and CDR2 (germline): SGHDT, YYEEEE. The CDR3 consists of 15 residues.

This clone was seen once. The rearrangement links TRBV7-9 to TRBJ2-2; tentative D call: TRBD2 (7 bases). Trimming cost V 1 base and J 3 bases, with 12 bases left between them. CDR1 and CDR2 (germline): SEHNR, FQNEAQ (reference sequence). The length of the CDR3 is 16 residues. CDR3 in amino acids: CASSLVRGADTGELFF. The CDR3 nucleotides read TGTGCCAGCAGCTTAGTTCGGGGGGCGGACACCGGGGAGCTGTTTTTT.

This CDR3 is CASSGLLLTDTQYF. The CDR3 bases are TGTGCCAGCAGTGGTCTTCTACTCACAGATACGCAGTATTTT. V and J are TRBV2 and TRBJ2-3, with D hard to call. The CDR3 has 14 residues. Trimming stripped 4 bases from V and 2 bases from J, with 10 bases between. Germline V gene data show CDR1 as SNHLY and CDR2 as FYNNEI. Looking up the rest from reference TRBV2 and TRBJ2-3 gives the full variable domain: EPEVTQTPSHQVTQMGQEVILRCVPISNHLYFYWYRQILGQKVEFLVSFYNNEISEKSEIFDDQFSVERPDGSNFTLKIRSTKLEDSAMYFCASSGLLLTDTQYFGPGTRLTVL.

This clone occurred once. The CDR3 bases are TGTGCCATCAGTACTAGCGGGGGTAGCTCCTACAATGAGCAGTTCTTC. The encoded protein is CAISTSGGSSYNEQFF. J is TRBJ2-1 and V is TRBV10-3; TRBD2 agrees at 11 bases. Germline CDR1 and CDR2: ENHRY and SYGVKD. V was pared by 5 bases and J by 0 bases, with 3 bases of the junction left unmatched. The CDR3 totals 16 residues.

The rearrangement uses TRBV5-1 and TRBJ2-5; TRBD2 matches 12 bases. Germline CDR1 is SGHRS and CDR2 is YFSETQ. Trimming at V came to 4 bases and at J to 4 bases, leaving 11 bases not matched to a gene. The CDR3 loop spans 17 amino acids. The DNA for the CDR3 is TGCGCCAGCAGCCCCGGGACTAGCGGGTCTGGGGGAGAGACCCAGTACTTC. Encoded protein: CASSPGTSGSGGETQYF.

The chain carries TRBV3-1 (or the pseudogene TRBV3-2) and TRBJ2-7; a possible D gene is TRBD2 (6 bases). V was shortened by 1 base and J by 4 bases, with 20 bases between the two germline ends. Germline CDR1 is LGHDT and CDR2 is YNNKEL (reference sequence). The CDR3 is 17 amino acids. CDR3 DNA: TGTGCCAGCAGCCAAGCCCCCAAGGCGAGGGAGGATTACGAGCAGTACGTC. Protein: CASSQAPKAREDYEQYV.

The chain recombines TRBV28 with TRBJ1-4; TRBD1 matches at 8 bases. This CDR3 contains 15 residues. CDR1 is MDHEN and CDR2 is SYDVKM in the germline V gene. V dropped 5 bases and J dropped 10; count of bases not matched to a gene: 12. For the CDR3, the DNA is TGTGCCAGCAGTGGGGGTGGGACAGGAGCTGCAAAACTGTTTTTT. Encoded protein: CASSGGGTGAAKLFF. The full variable domain, completed using reference TRBV28 and TRBJ1-4, is DVKVTQSSRYLVKRTGEKVFLECVQDMDHENMFWYRQDPGLGLRLIYFSYDVKMKEKGDIPEGYSVSREKKERFSLILESASTNQTSMYLCASSGGGTGAAKLFFGSGTQLSVL.

This sequence joins TRBV18 and TRBJ2-2, with 12 bases aligning to TRBD1. The V gene's germline CDR1 is KGHSH and CDR2 LQKENI. This CDR3 spans 18 amino acids. V shed 4 bases and J 2 bases; nucleotides not matched to a gene: 8. The CDR3 DNA reads as TGTGCCAGCTCACAGTGGGACAGGGGGCCGACTAACACCGGGGAGCTGTTTTTT. Protein product: CASSQWDRGPTNTGELFF.

J is TRBJ2-3 and V is TRBV28, with 7 bases lining up with TRBD1. CDR3 length equals 18 residues. Per germline, CDR1 MDHEN and CDR2 SYDVKM. With 4 bases clipped from V and 4 bases from J, the junction kept 17 bases outside the gene matches. The CDR3 here is CASSSPRQGDNNPDTQYF. CDR3 DNA sequence: TGTGCCAGCAGTTCCCCCCGGCAGGGGGACAACAACCCAGATACGCAGTATTTT.

The V call is TRBV2, the J call TRBJ1-4; no clear D gene. From germline, CDR1 is SNHLY and CDR2 FYNNEI. With 6 bases removed from V and 0 bases from J, the gap between germline ends came to 5 bases. This CDR3 contains 13 residues. This CDR3 is CASSPTTNEKLFF. The CDR3 DNA follows: TGTGCCAGCAGCCCAACAACTAATGAAAAACTGTTTTTT.

This chain connects TRBV24-1 to TRBJ2-3; D gene unclear. This CDR3 contains 15 residues. Germline loops: CDR1 KGHDR, CDR2 SFDVKD. The V and J ends lost 3 bases and 1 base respectively, with 10 bases between them. As DNA, the CDR3 is TGTGCCACCAGTGATAGAGGTGGAGGCACAGATACGCAGTATTTT. Encoded protein: CATSDRGGGTDTQYF.

The CDR3 sequence: CASSQRWEGRSYEQYF. As DNA, the CDR3 is TGTGCCAGCAGCCAGCGATGGGAGGGGAGGTCCTACGAGCAGTACTTC. The chain joins TRBV11-2 to TRBJ2-7, with 7 bases aligning to TRBD2. Per germline, CDR1 SGHAT and CDR2 FQNNGV. This CDR3 is built from 16 residues. The V and J ends lost 5 bases and 1 base, in that order; junction bases with no gene match: 11.

This chain connects TRBV11-2 to TRBJ2-3, with 11 bases fitting TRBD2. This CDR3 comprises 18 residues. J was trimmed by 1 base and V by 3 bases; bases with no gene match: 9. CDR1 SGHAT and CDR2 FQNNGV come from the germline V gene. The CDR3 DNA reads as TGTGCCAGCAGCTTCGGACTAGCGGGCCCAAGAGGCACAGATACGCAGTATTTT. It translates to CASSFGLAGPRGTDTQYF. Based on the CDR3 plus reference TRBV11-2 and TRBJ2-3, the full variable domain is EAGVAQSPRYKIIEKRQSVAFWCNPISGHATLYWYQQILGQGPKLLIQFQNNGVVDDSQLPKDRFSAERLKGVDSTLKIQPAKLEDSAVYLCASSFGLAGPRGTDTQYFGPGTRLTVL.

The chain recombines TRBV7-2 with TRBJ2-1; D perhaps matches TRBD1 (6 bases). V was pared by 5 bases and J by 1 base, with 21 bases between. Germline CDR1 is SGHTA and CDR2 is FQGNSA. The CDR3 length is 18 residues. Here the CDR3 DNA reads TGTGCCAGCAGCCGCCCACTAGAAGGGGGTGGATCCTACAATGAGCAGTTCTTC. Its translation: CASSRPLEGGGSYNEQFF.

The rearrangement uses TRBV21-1 and TRBJ2-3; the table calls TRBD2, which could not be checked here. TRBV21-1 is reported as a pseudogene. The CDR3 runs to 12 residues. The CDR3 bases are TGTGCCAGCAGCCCGCGGTGGGATACGCAGTATTTT. It yields the protein CASSPRWDTQYF.

The chain is built from TRBV18 and TRBJ1-3; 7 nucleotides agree with TRBD1. The germline CDR1 and CDR2 sequences are KGHSH and LQKENI. Trimming at V came to 4 bases and at J to 1 base, leaving 16 bases not matched to a gene. CDR3 length: 19 residues. This chain's CDR3 is CASSRPGTVTPLSGNTIYF. DNA for the CDR3: TGTGCCAGCTCACGACCCGGGACAGTTACCCCCCTATCTGGAAACACCATATATTTT.

CDR3: CASSLVTDEQYF. Here the CDR3 DNA reads TGTGCCAGCAGCTTAGTTACGGACGAGCAGTACTTC. This rearrangement joins TRBV11-2 to TRBJ2-7; D is undetermined. Trimming cost V 1 base and J 5 bases, with 6 bases left between them. The CDR3 has 12 residues. Germline V gives CDR1 SGHAT, CDR2 FQNNGV.

J is TRBJ1-1 and V is TRBV27; D not certain. Germline lookup yields CDR1 MNHEY and CDR2 SMNVEV (reference sequence). With 2 bases removed from V and 2 bases from J, the gap between germline ends came to 6 bases. This CDR3 has 13 residues. The DNA for the CDR3 is TGTGCCAGCAGTTTACAGTACAACACTGAAGCTTTCTTT. It translates to CASSLQYNTEAFF.

The rearrangement joins TRBV7-2 to TRBJ1-3, with a weak D call TRBD1 (5 bases). This CDR3 is 16 amino acids long. Between the trimmed V and J ends, which lost 1 base and 1 base, there was a span of 11 bases. The germline V gene has CDR1 SGHTA and CDR2 FQGNSA. The CDR3 sequence: CASSLVFRASGNTIYF. DNA for the CDR3: TGTGCCAGCAGCTTAGTGTTCAGGGCGTCTGGAAACACCATATATTTT.

The rearrangement uses TRBV4-2 and TRBJ2-3; possibly TRBD2 for D (6 bases). Germline-derived CDR1 and CDR2 are LGHNA and YNFKEQ. CDR3 length: 16 amino acids. V lost 1 base and J 1 base, leaving 12 bases between the germline ends. The CDR3 region is CASSQVWDLGTDTQYF. CDR3 coding DNA: TGTGCCAGCAGCCAAGTCTGGGACTTAGGCACAGATACGCAGTATTTT.

The chain combines TRBV18 with TRBJ1-5; 7 bases agree with TRBD1. The germline gives CDR1 KGHSH, CDR2 LQKENI. V dropped 4 bases and J dropped 3; count of bases not matched to a gene: 24. This CDR3 has 21 residues. CDR3 loop: CASSQLDLLKDRENYNQPQHF. DNA of the CDR3: TGTGCCAGCTCACAGCTGGATCTCCTCAAAGACAGGGAAAATTACAATCAGCCCCAGCATTTT.

The chain carries TRBV28 and TRBJ1-6; D is possibly TRBD1 (6 bases). V lost 7 bases and J lost 9, with 19 bases in between. The germline CDR1 and CDR2 sequences are MDHEN and SYDVKM. This CDR3 contains 15 residues. For the CDR3, the DNA is TGTGCCAGCAATCTAAGTACAGGGAGCGGTTCACCCCTCCACTTT. As protein: CASNLSTGSGSPLHF.

The V and J genes are TRBV5-6 and TRBJ1-2; TRBD1 is a possible D gene (5 bases). Deletions cut 0 bases from V and 4 bases from J, with 13 bases between. Germline V gene data show CDR1 as SGHDT and CDR2 as YYEEEE. CDR3 length equals 15 residues. As DNA, the CDR3 is TGTGCCAGCAGCTTGGGACAGACCCGACCCTATGGCTACACCTTC. This codes for CASSLGQTRPYGYTF.

The CDR3 loop is CASSLGGALAKNIQYF. The CDR3 bases are TGTGCCAGCAGCCTCGGGGGGGCTCTAGCCAAAAACATTCAGTACTTC. V and J are TRBV28 and TRBJ2-4; 8 bases are a match to TRBD2. Germline trimming cut 6 bases from V and 0 bases from J; bases unmatched to any gene: 7. The germline CDR1 and CDR2 sequences are MDHEN and SYDVKM. The CDR3 consists of 16 residues.

This sequence joins TRBV27 and TRBJ2-7, with 8 bases that match TRBD1. V trimming: 5 bases; J trimming: 0 bases; junction bases outside the gene matches: 9. CDR3 length: 16 residues. Germline loops: CDR1 MNHEY, CDR2 SMNVEV (reference sequence). CDR3 DNA: TGTGCCAGCAGTCCTACCTGGACAGGGATCTCCTACGAGCAGTACTTC. The encoded protein is CASSPTWTGISYEQYF.

V is TRBV19 and J is TRBJ2-1; tentative D call: TRBD1 (5 bases). Trimming took 1 base from V and 4 from J, leaving 14 bases between them. The CDR3 extends over 16 amino acids. Germline V gives CDR1 LNHDA, CDR2 SQIVND (reference sequence). Here the CDR3 reads CASSIGSTVHYNEQFF. The CDR3 DNA is TGTGCCAGTAGTATAGGATCGACAGTCCATTACAATGAGCAGTTCTTC.

The chain uses TRBV6-2 or TRBV6-3 and TRBJ1-5; weak D call: TRBD1 (5 bases). Germline V gene sequence: CDR1 MNHEY, CDR2 SVGEGT. The V end lost 6 bases, the J end lost 1 base, and 19 bases lay between the germline ends. This CDR3 has 17 residues. The CDR3 nucleotides read TGTGCCAGCAGCCCACCTTGGGGGGTCGGGAGCAATCAGCCCCAGCATTTT. Protein product: CASSPPWGVGSNQPQHF.

The rearrangement uses TRBV6-4 and TRBJ2-1; weak D call: TRBD2 (6 bases). Germline V lookup: CDR1 MRHNA, CDR2 SNTAGT. Deletions cut 6 bases from V and 6 bases from J, with 18 bases between. This CDR3 comprises 15 residues. The CDR3 coding sequence is TGTGCCAGCAGAGCCCGGTGGGGGGAAAGCAATGAGCAGTTCTTC. Encoded protein: CASRARWGESNEQFF.

This sequence joins TRBV4-1 and TRBJ2-3; a possible D gene is TRBD2 (6 bases). This CDR3 comprises 13 residues. Trimming took off 5 bases at V and 0 bases at J, with 6 bases between the two ends. CDR1 is MGHRA and CDR2 is YSYEKL in the germline V gene. CDR3: CASSSGSTDTQYF. The DNA of the CDR3 is TGCGCCAGCAGCAGCGGGAGCACAGATACGCAGTATTTT.

The J gene is TRBJ2-1, the V gene TRBV19; perhaps TRBD2 as D (6 bases). Germline V gene lookup returns CDR1 LNHDA and CDR2 SQIVND (reference sequence). Trimming took off 8 bases at V and 4 bases at J, with 18 bases between the two ends. The CDR3 is 15 amino acids. This chain's CDR3 is CASARLAGIYNEQFF. In nucleotides, the CDR3 is TGTGCCAGTGCCCGACTGGCGGGGATATACAATGAGCAGTTCTTC. Combining the CDR3 with reference TRBV19 and TRBJ2-1 gives the whole variable domain DGGITQSPKYLFRKEGQNVTLSCEQNLNHDAMYWYRQDPGQGLRLIYYSQIVNDFQKGDIAEGYSVSREKKESFPLTVTSAQKNPTAFYLCASARLAGIYNEQFFGPGTRLTVL.

This clone has only a few counts. This chain connects TRBV11-2 to TRBJ2-1; 8 bases are shared with TRBD2. The CDR3 spans 14 residues. Germline CDR1 is SGHAT and CDR2 is FQNNGV. V shed 3 bases, J shed 7 bases, and the junction held 5 bases outside the gene matches. As DNA, the CDR3 is TGTGCCAGCAGCTTCCAGTCGGGGGGGAATGAGCAGTTCTTC. Amino acid sequence: CASSFQSGGNEQFF.